This T cell receptor beta chain was found in a study of regulatory T cells in long-lasting Graves disease. The overall study: Newly diagnosed Graves' patients had under 3 months of antithyroid drugs. General study results and limits: Persistent disease favored TRBV28, TRBJ1-2 and TRBJ2-5.

In this sample, this clonotype turned up many times. The antigen remains undetermined. Indicated time point: newly diagnosed GD, antithyroid drugs for less than 3 months. PBMC RNA served as the TCR library source. Clinicians diagnosed Graves' disease using American Thyroid Association guidelines. The authors built TCR beta libraries using iRepertoire HTBI primers and Arm-PCR of CDR3 regions. One entry per CDR3 protein results from TCRdb running MiXCR on the multiplex PCR reads. The sample shows roughly 400,000 distinct CDR3 sequences, over 14% of them seen only once. This CDR3 region has 14 residues. Per the germline V gene, CDR1 is MNHGY and CDR2 is SVAAGI. Trimming took 2 bases from V and 5 from J, leaving 9 bases between them. These same data were also listed under a study on T cells in Graves' hyperthyroidism and ophthalmopathy.

Specimen: peripheral blood mononuclear cells (PBMCs), collected at new diagnosis, from a patient treated with antithyroid drugs. The sequence derives from a woman in her forties with Graves disease. V gene TRBV6-9 combines with J gene TRBJ2-2; the D gene is possibly TRBD1 (5 bases). CDR3 nucleotide sequence: TGTGCCAGCAGTTATGCAGGGATTACCGGGGAGCTGTTTTTT. Protein: CASSYAGITGELFF.